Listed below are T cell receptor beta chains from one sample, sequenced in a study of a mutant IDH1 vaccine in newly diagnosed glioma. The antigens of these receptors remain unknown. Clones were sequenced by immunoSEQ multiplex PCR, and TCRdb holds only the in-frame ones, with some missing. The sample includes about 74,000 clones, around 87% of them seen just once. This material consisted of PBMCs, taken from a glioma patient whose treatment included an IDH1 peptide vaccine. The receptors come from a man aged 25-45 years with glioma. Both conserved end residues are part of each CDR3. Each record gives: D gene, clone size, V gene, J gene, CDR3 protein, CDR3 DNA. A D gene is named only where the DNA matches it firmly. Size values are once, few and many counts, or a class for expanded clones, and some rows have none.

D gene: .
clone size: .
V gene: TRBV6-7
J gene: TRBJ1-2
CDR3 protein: CASSYRGGDTF
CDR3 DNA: TGTGCCAGCAGTTACCGTGGGGGCGACACCTTC

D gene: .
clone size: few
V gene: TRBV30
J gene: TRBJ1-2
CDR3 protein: CAWSGAVYGYTF
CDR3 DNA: TGTGCCTGGAGTGGGGCTGTCTATGGCTACACCTTC

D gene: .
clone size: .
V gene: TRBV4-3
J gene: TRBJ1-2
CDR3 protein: CASSQDALGQRDGYTF
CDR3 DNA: TGCGCCAGCAGCCAAGATGCCCTAGGACAGAGGGATGGCTACACCTTC

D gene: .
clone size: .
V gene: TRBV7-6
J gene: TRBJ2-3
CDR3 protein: CASSLVGGPSTDTQYF
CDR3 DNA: TGTGCCAGCAGCTTAGTAGGCGGACCAAGCACAGATACGCAGTATTTT

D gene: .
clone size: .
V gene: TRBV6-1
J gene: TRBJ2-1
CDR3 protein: CASSERRRAGRAGNEQFF
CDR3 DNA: TGTGCCAGCAGTGAAAGGAGGAGGGCCGGTCGAGCCGGGAATGAGCAGTTCTTC

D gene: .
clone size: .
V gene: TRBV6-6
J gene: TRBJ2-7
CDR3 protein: CATIQGYEQYF
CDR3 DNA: TGTGCCACTATACAGGGCTACGAGCAGTACTTC

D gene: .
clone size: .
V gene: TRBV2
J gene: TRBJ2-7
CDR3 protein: CASSEGQDPYEQYF
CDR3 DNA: TGTGCCAGCAGTGAAGGACAGGATCCCTACGAGCAGTACTTC

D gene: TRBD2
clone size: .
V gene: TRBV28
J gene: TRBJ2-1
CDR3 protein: CASSTQGLAGAFNEQFF
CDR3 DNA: TGTGCCAGCAGCACCCAGGGACTAGCGGGAGCGTTCAATGAGCAGTTCTTC

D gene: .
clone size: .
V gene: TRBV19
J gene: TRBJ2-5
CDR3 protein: CASSIEGDNQETQYF
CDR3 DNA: TGTGCCAGTAGTATAGAGGGGGACAACCAAGAGACCCAGTACTTC

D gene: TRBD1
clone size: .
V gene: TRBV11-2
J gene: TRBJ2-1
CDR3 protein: CASGRDRDDEQFF
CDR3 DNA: TGTGCCAGCGGCCGGGACAGGGACGATGAGCAGTTCTTC

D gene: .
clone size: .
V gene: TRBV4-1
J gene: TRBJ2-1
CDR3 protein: CASSRDSLGDYNEQFF
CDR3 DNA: TGCGCCAGCAGCCGTGATTCTCTAGGGGACTACAATGAGCAGTTCTTC

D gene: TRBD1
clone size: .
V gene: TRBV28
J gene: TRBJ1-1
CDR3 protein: CASIRSSAGGTEAFF
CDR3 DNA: TGTGCCAGCATACGGTCCAGTGCAGGGGGGACTGAAGCTTTCTTT

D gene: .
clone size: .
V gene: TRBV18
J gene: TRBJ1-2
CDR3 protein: CASSPVPAHFNYGYTF
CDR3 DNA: TGTGCCAGCTCACCCGTTCCAGCCCACTTTAACTATGGCTACACCTTC

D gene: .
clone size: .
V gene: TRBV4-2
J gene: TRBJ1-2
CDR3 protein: CASSQDLTGPHYGYTF
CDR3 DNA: TGTGCCAGCAGCCAAGATTTAACAGGGCCCCACTATGGCTACACCTTC

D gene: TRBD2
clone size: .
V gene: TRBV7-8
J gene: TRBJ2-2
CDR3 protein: CASSPRLREQSGELFF
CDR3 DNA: TGTGCCAGCAGCCCGCGGCTGCGGGAGCAAAGCGGGGAGCTGTTTTTT

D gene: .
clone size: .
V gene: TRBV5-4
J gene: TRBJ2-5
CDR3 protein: CASSLGRQSRAQYF
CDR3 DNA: TGTGCCAGCAGCTTGGGACGGCAATCCCGGGCCCAGTACTTC

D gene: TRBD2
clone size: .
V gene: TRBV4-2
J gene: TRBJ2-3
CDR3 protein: CASSQDRRGLAGGPSADTQYF
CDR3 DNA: TGTGCCAGCAGCCAAGATCGGCGGGGACTAGCGGGGGGGCCTTCGGCAGATACGCAGTATTTT

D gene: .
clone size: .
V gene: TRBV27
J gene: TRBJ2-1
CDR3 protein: CASSPRTAPRNSSNEQFF
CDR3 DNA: TGTGCCAGCAGTCCACGGACAGCTCCGCGCAATAGCTCCAATGAGCAGTTCTTC